Each of the 26 T cell receptor beta chains below was sequenced from the same sample in a study of T cells expressing NK-cell markers. TCRdb reanalyzed the 5' RACE reads and collapses them to one entry per CDR3 protein, without DNA. The sample features 500,000 to 600,000 distinct CDR3 sequences, with around 3.3% in its top ten. Sequenced: blood T cells: a sorted CD56 or NKG2C T cell subset, CD4+ or CD8+ T cells, or bulk PBMC T cells (not recorded which). The origin of the receptors is a man between 18 and 35 years old in good health.

J is TRBJ2-3 and V is TRBV5-1; TCRdb calls TRBD2, which cannot be checked without DNA. The CDR3 sequence is 14 residues long. CDR1 SGHRS and CDR2 YFSETQ come from the germline V gene. CDR3 sequence reads: CASSWSGSPDTQYF. Together with reference TRBV5-1 and TRBJ2-3, the CDR3 gives the full variable domain: KAGVTQTPRYLIKTRGQQVTLSCSPISGHRSVSWYQQTPGQGLQFLFEYFSETQRNKGNFPGRFSGRQFSNSRSEMNVSTLELGDSALYLCASSWSGSPDTQYFGPGTRLTVL.

The chain couples TRBV24-1 to TRBJ2-1. Per germline, CDR1 KGHDR and CDR2 SFDVKD. This CDR3 is 12 amino acids long. The CDR3 sequence is CATSGHGDEQFF.

The gene calls are TRBV12-3 or TRBV12-4 and TRBJ2-1; no DNA is available, so the TRBD1 call from TCRdb remains unchecked. The CDR3 is made up of 15 amino acids. CDR3 region: CASSLTGGVGNEQFF.

V usage is TRBV2 and J usage is TRBJ2-6; with no DNA, the TCRdb D assignment of TRBD1 cannot be verified. The CDR3 sequence is 15 residues long. CDR1 and CDR2 (germline): SNHLY, FYNNEI. The CDR3 region is CARRQGPSGANVLTF.

The chain has TRBV6-2 or TRBV6-3 and TRBJ2-7. This CDR3 is 15 amino acids long. Looked up from germline, CDR1 is MNHEY and CDR2 is SVGEGT. The CDR3 region is CASRRDQASSYEQYF.

The gene calls are TRBV12-3 or TRBV12-4 and TRBJ1-2; TCRdb's D gene call, TRBD1, goes unchecked for lack of DNA. CDR3 size: 14 residues. The CDR3 here is CASNTGGGNYGYTF.

The V and J genes are TRBV13 and TRBJ2-4. From germline, CDR1 is PRHDT and CDR2 FYEKMQ (reference sequence). The CDR3 covers 13 residues. CDR3 in amino acids: CASSLLAKNIQYF.

The V gene is TRBV25-1, the J gene TRBJ2-1; TCRdb names TRBD1, which stays unverified in the absence of DNA. The CDR3 covers 13 residues. In germline, CDR1 is MGHDK, CDR2 SYGVNS. CDR3: CASSKPLGGEQFF.

The CDR3 is CASSPGTGAAWVEQYF. The chain has TRBV5-1 and TRBJ2-7; TCRdb designates TRBD1, a call that cannot be tested without DNA. The CDR3 runs to 16 residues. Germline V lookup: CDR1 SGHRS, CDR2 YFSETQ.

CDR3 protein: CSARDSQNVGNEQFF. The rearrangement links TRBV20-1 to TRBJ2-1. The CDR3 sequence is 15 residues long. Germline V lookup: CDR1 DFQATT, CDR2 SNEGSKA (reference sequence).

CDR3 region: CASSPPRQGNEQFF. The rearrangement links TRBV18 to TRBJ2-1; lacking DNA, the TRBD1 call made by TCRdb goes unchecked. The CDR3 loop spans 14 amino acids. Per germline, CDR1 KGHSH and CDR2 LQKENI.

The chain links TRBV15 to TRBJ2-5; no DNA is available, so the TRBD1 call from TCRdb remains unchecked. This CDR3 has 17 amino acids. Per germline, CDR1 LNHNV and CDR2 YYDKDF (reference sequence). CDR3 residues: CATSRDIVPTYQETQYF.

The V gene is TRBV20-1, the J gene TRBJ2-3. Looked up from germline, CDR1 is DFQATT and CDR2 is SNEGSKA (reference sequence). This CDR3 has 14 amino acids. The CDR3 reads CSAGVSVSTDTQYF.

The chain carries TRBV25-1 and TRBJ1-1; TCRdb gives TRBD1 as the D gene, but with no DNA this cannot be confirmed. The CDR3 runs 11 residues. Germline CDR1 reads MGHDK; CDR2 reads SYGVNS. The CDR3 sequence is CASSQRGKAFF.

The chain links TRBV7-2 to TRBJ2-1. The CDR3 spans 14 residues. Germline V gene lookup returns CDR1 SGHTA and CDR2 FQGNSA. The CDR3 is CASSLPTNSNEQFF.

This chain links TRBV29-1 with TRBJ2-2; TCRdb names TRBD1, which stays unverified in the absence of DNA. Germline loops: CDR1 SQVTM, CDR2 ANQGSEA. The CDR3 is 12 residues long. CDR3 residues: CSVQGVGGELFF.

The rearrangement links TRBV5-1 to TRBJ2-1; TCRdb indicates TRBD2, and absent DNA this call remains unverified. This CDR3 is 16 amino acids long. The V gene's germline CDR1 is SGHRS and CDR2 YFSETQ. The CDR3 sequence: CASSLPRDYSYNEQFF.

The chain carries TRBV3-1 and TRBJ2-5; TCRdb proposes TRBD2, but this gene call is untestable without DNA. The CDR3 has 13 residues. The germline gives CDR1 LGHDT, CDR2 YNNKEL (reference sequence). CDR3 sequence: CASAGTARETQYF.

This rearrangement joins TRBV29-1 to TRBJ2-2; the D gene TCRdb calls, TRBD1, cannot be checked with no DNA. This CDR3 comprises 15 residues. The V gene's germline CDR1 is SQVTM and CDR2 ANQGSEA. The CDR3 is CSVEDERQFPGELFF.

The chain is built from TRBV7-9 and TRBJ2-2; checking the TCRdb D call of TRBD2 is not possible without DNA. Germline CDR1 and CDR2: SEHNR and FQNEAQ (reference sequence). The CDR3 consists of 16 residues. CDR3 sequence reads: CASRSRLAIDTGELFF.

The chain carries TRBV24-1 and TRBJ2-3; TCRdb's assignment of TRBD2 cannot be checked, as there is no DNA. The germline V gene has CDR1 KGHDR and CDR2 SFDVKD. The CDR3 sequence is 17 residues long. Here the CDR3 reads CATSDGTSGRMSDTQYF.

V and J are TRBV12-3 or TRBV12-4 and TRBJ2-5; the D gene TCRdb calls, TRBD1, cannot be checked with no DNA. This CDR3 has 13 residues. The chain's CDR3 is CASTGQGRKTQYF.

The chain carries TRBV20-1 and TRBJ2-1; no DNA is available, so the TRBD2 call from TCRdb remains unchecked. Germline V gene data show CDR1 as DFQATT and CDR2 as SNEGSKA (reference sequence). The CDR3 runs 12 residues. The CDR3 sequence is CSALLLDPRVFF.

The rearrangement links TRBV10-3 to TRBJ2-2; TCRdb calls TRBD1, which cannot be checked without DNA. CDR1 and CDR2 from the germline V gene are ENHRY and SYGVKD. The CDR3 loop spans 18 amino acids. CDR3 loop: CAITSRTGGVTNTGELFF.

The chain uses TRBV6-1 and TRBJ2-3. The V gene's germline CDR1 is MNHNS and CDR2 SASEGT. The CDR3 sequence is 13 residues long. CDR3 protein: CASTSGISDTQYF.

The chain employs TRBV27 and TRBJ2-5; TCRdb's D gene call, TRBD2, goes unchecked for lack of DNA. Germline lookup yields CDR1 MNHEY and CDR2 SMNVEV (reference sequence). The CDR3 totals 17 residues. This chain's CDR3 is CASSLKGLKILGETQYF.